This T cell receptor (beta chain) was captured in a study of blood T cell repertoires in COVID-19. Across the study: Specimens from acute and convalescent COVID-19 originated in the United States, Italy and Spain. PBMCs, B-cell-depleted T cells, or T cells provided the cDNA or gDNA that made up the material.

The authors' processing: Estimated nucleated cell counts came from reference gene primer amplification. Clones were read by immunoSEQ multiplex PCR, and TCRdb kept only the in-frame ones, dropping some. That table is the source of V, J and clone size, and D and trimming were worked out from the DNA. Of over 300,000 clones in the sample, more than 80% were seen once. CDR1 and CDR2 (germline): MNHNS, SASEGT. This CDR3 contains 16 residues. V trimming: 3 bases; J trimming: 5 bases; junction bases outside the gene matches: 4. This chain connects TRBV6-1 to TRBJ2-1; 13 bases align to TRBD2. The material sequenced was peripheral blood. This clonotype was obtained from a man younger than 30 who had recovered from COVID-19. The chain's CDR3 is CASSDPGTSGDNEQFF. CDR3 bases: TGTGCCAGCAGTGACCCCGGGACTAGCGGGGACAATGAGCAGTTCTTC.